The 28 T cell receptor beta chains listed next were all sequenced from one sample in a study of shared clonotypes between healthy human individuals. Assay: immunoSEQ multiplex PCR; the TCRdb copy retains only in-frame clones and omits some. Among roughly 1,500,000 clones listed, just under 99% were seen once. The sequenced sample was naive CD4+ T cells sorted from blood. Subset of the sample: CD45RA+ positively selected. These receptors were taken from a man aged 25-40 years in good health.

V is TRBV6-5 and J is TRBJ2-1, with 7 bases aligning to TRBD2. The CDR3 runs 14 residues. CDR1 is MNHEY, CDR2 SVGAGI, per germline. With 6 bases clipped from V and 7 bases from J, the junction kept 9 bases outside the gene matches. This chain's CDR3 is CASRSSGLGNEQFF. DNA for the CDR3: TGTGCCAGCAGATCTAGCGGCCTGGGAAATGAGCAGTTCTTC.

The V and J genes are TRBV27 and TRBJ2-1, with 9 bases aligning to TRBD1. V was pared by 5 bases and J by 3 bases, with 8 bases of the junction left unmatched. Germline values: CDR1 MNHEY, CDR2 SMNVEV (reference sequence). This CDR3 contains 16 residues. The CDR3 DNA reads TGTGCCAGCAGTCGTACAGGGGGCTTAGTCTACAATGAGCAGTTCTTC. Its translation: CASSRTGGLVYNEQFF.

This clone was seen just once. The rearrangement links TRBV18 to TRBJ1-4, with 7 bases fitting TRBD1. The V and J ends lost 4 bases and 0 bases, in that order; junction bases with no gene match: 5. Germline CDR1 KGHSH, CDR2 LQKENI. The CDR3 totals 16 residues. CDR3 nucleotide sequence: TGTGCCAGCTCACAAGACAGGGTTGCAACTAATGAAAAACTGTTTTTT. As protein: CASSQDRVATNEKLFF.

The V and J genes are TRBV7-3 and TRBJ2-1, with a tentative D call TRBD1 (5 bases). CDR1 is SGHTA, CDR2 FQGTGA, per germline. The CDR3 is 15 residues long. Trimming left V 0 bases short and J 9 bases short, with 15 bases between. CDR3 DNA: TGTGCCAGCAGCTTAACCCTAACTTGGGGCGGTGAGCAGTTCTTC. Its protein is CASSLTLTWGGEQFF.

About this clone: Different DNA sequences within this sample yield the same CDR3. The rearrangement joins TRBV28 to TRBJ2-3; D is ambiguous. CDR3 length equals 12 residues. Per the germline V gene, CDR1 is MDHEN and CDR2 is SYDVKM. Trimming cost V 5 bases and J 2 bases, with 5 bases left between them. For the CDR3, the DNA is TGTGCCAGCAGTGTCTCCACAGATACGCAGTATTTT. This sequence encodes CASSVSTDTQYF.

This chain's CDR3 is CASSSRDRVANEKLFF. The CDR3 DNA reads as TGTGCCAGCAGCTCACGGGACAGGGTTGCTAATGAAAAACTGTTTTTT. The chain carries TRBV5-5 and TRBJ1-4; 9 bases fit TRBD1. CDR1 is SGHKS, CDR2 YYEKEE, per germline (reference sequence). The ends lost 3 bases at V and 3 bases at J; junction bases unmatched: 6. CDR3 length: 16 residues.

Worth noting for this clone: The same CDR3 also results from other DNA sequences found in this sample. J is TRBJ2-7 and V is TRBV9; tentatively, D is TRBD2 (6 bases). Trimming pared 0 bases from V and 2 bases from J, leaving 9 bases between. The length of the CDR3 is 14 residues. Germline loops: CDR1 SGDLS, CDR2 YYNGEE. CDR3 DNA sequence: TGTGCCAGCAGCGTAGTAGCGGAACCCTACGAGCAGTACTTC. As protein: CASSVVAEPYEQYF.

The gene calls are TRBV10-2 and TRBJ2-5; TRBD2 matches 12 bases. Germline CDR1 WSHSY, CDR2 SAAADI. The CDR3 consists of 14 residues. Unmatched junction bases numbered 5, after V lost 8 bases and J lost 4 bases. The CDR3 DNA sequence: TGCGCCAGCCGGGCGGGACTAGCGGGAGAGACCCAGTACTTC. Amino acids: CASRAGLAGETQYF.

This chain joins TRBV5-1 and TRBJ2-4; weak D call: TRBD2 (6 bases). Trimming removed 4 bases from V and 0 bases from J, with 14 bases in between. Germline V gene lookup returns CDR1 SGHRS and CDR2 YFSETQ. This CDR3 is 16 amino acids long. The CDR3 DNA reads as TGCGCCAGCAGCGGAGGGCAGTCGATAGCCAAAAACATTCAGTACTTC. Amino acids: CASSGGQSIAKNIQYF.

The chain recombines TRBV7-2 with TRBJ2-2; 7 nucleotides line up with TRBD1. Germline CDR1 and CDR2: SGHTA and FQGNSA. CDR3 size: 14 residues. Germline trimming cut 1 base from V and 6 bases from J; bases unmatched to any gene: 2. In DNA form, the CDR3 reads TGTGCCAGCAGCTTAGACAGGGGCTCCGGGGAGCTGTTTTTT. Protein product: CASSLDRGSGELFF.

This rearrangement joins TRBV5-8 to TRBJ2-1; D unclear. Germline values: CDR1 SGHTS, CDR2 YDEGEE. The V and J ends lost 2 bases and 7 bases respectively, with 4 bases between them. The CDR3 sequence is 11 residues long. This chain's CDR3 is CASSFRNEQFF. DNA of the CDR3: TGTGCCAGCAGCTTTCGAAATGAGCAGTTCTTC.

CDR3 sequence reads: CASREGTYNEQFF. CDR3 in DNA: TGTGCCAGCAGAGAAGGGACTTACAATGAGCAGTTCTTC. The V call is TRBV5-4, the J call TRBJ2-1, with a possible D match to TRBD2 (6 bases). V was cut by 5 bases and J by 4 bases, with 10 bases left in between. The CDR3 covers 13 residues. Per germline, CDR1 SGHNT and CDR2 YYREEE (reference sequence).

The chain links TRBV5-1 to TRBJ1-4, with 7 nucleotides matching TRBD1. With 4 bases clipped from V and 6 bases from J, the junction kept 9 bases outside the gene matches. Germline V CDR1 and CDR2: SGHRS, YFSETQ. The CDR3 sequence is 15 residues long. The CDR3 DNA reads as TGCGCCAGCAGCGTACAGACAGGGATCGATGAAAAACTGTTTTTT. It yields the protein CASSVQTGIDEKLFF.

The chain has TRBV18 and TRBJ2-3; D may be TRBD2 (5 bases). Germline lookup yields CDR1 KGHSH and CDR2 LQKENI. V was clipped by 1 base and J by 0 bases, with 17 bases between them. The CDR3 contains 18 residues. The CDR3 is CASSPLLLGRASTDTQYF. The CDR3 nucleotides read TGTGCCAGCTCACCACTCCTCCTAGGGCGGGCGAGCACAGATACGCAGTATTTT.

The chain couples TRBV18 to TRBJ2-7; the match to TRBD2 covers 12 bases. This CDR3 is 17 amino acids long. Trimming removed 4 bases from V and 0 bases from J; junction bases left unmatched: 7. Germline values: CDR1 KGHSH, CDR2 LQKENI. The CDR3 DNA reads as TGTGCCAGCTCACGGGGGACTAGCGGGCAATTCTCCTACGAGCAGTACTTC. Translating it yields CASSRGTSGQFSYEQYF. The entire variable domain, with the rest obtained from reference TRBV18 and TRBJ2-7, is as follows: NAGVMQNPRHLVRRRGQEARLRCSPMKGHSHVYWYRQLPEEGLKFMVYLQKENIIDESGMPKERFSAEFPKEGPSILRIQQVVRGDSAAYFCASSRGTSGQFSYEQYFGPGTRLTVT.

This chain's CDR3 is CASSSHYREGKLFF. The CDR3 coding sequence is TGTGCCAGCAGTTCCCATTATAGGGAGGGAAAACTGTTTTTT. The V gene is TRBV28, the J gene TRBJ1-4; the D is unclear. The length of the CDR3 is 14 residues. The V and J ends lost 4 bases and 10 bases respectively, with 16 bases between them. Germline values: CDR1 MDHEN, CDR2 SYDVKM.

The chain joins TRBV28 to TRBJ2-7; a weak D match, TRBD2 (6 bases). V lost 3 bases to trimming and J lost 1 base, with 13 bases between them. CDR1 MDHEN and CDR2 SYDVKM come from the germline V gene. The CDR3 spans 15 residues. The CDR3 sequence: CASSLVGTGSYEQYF. In nucleotides, the CDR3 is TGTGCCAGCAGTTTGGTCGGGACTGGGTCCTACGAGCAGTACTTC.

The rearrangement joins TRBV4-1 to TRBJ2-3; 10 bases agree with TRBD2. The CDR3 contains 16 residues. With V trimmed by 0 bases and J by 4 bases, 4 bases remained unmatched. In germline, CDR1 is MGHRA, CDR2 YSYEKL. The CDR3 DNA sequence: TGCGCCAGCAGCCAAGATTGGACTAGCGGAGCAGATACGCAGTATTTT. Its protein is CASSQDWTSGADTQYF.

To note about this clone: The same CDR3 arises from other DNA sequences in this sample as well. The V and J genes are TRBV10-3 and TRBJ2-5; 12 positions agree with TRBD2. CDR1 and CDR2 (germline): ENHRY, SYGVKD. J was trimmed by 5 bases and V by 4 bases; bases with no gene match: 2. This CDR3 has 14 residues. CDR3 loop: CAISALAGGETQYF. In nucleotides, the CDR3 is TGTGCCATCAGTGCGCTAGCGGGAGGGGAGACCCAGTACTTC.

This chain connects TRBV29-1 to TRBJ1-4; D gene unclear. Per the germline V gene, CDR1 is SQVTM and CDR2 is ANQGSEA. V was trimmed by 7 bases and J by 4 bases, leaving 7 bases between them. The CDR3 consists of 11 residues. The CDR3 sequence: CSARDNEKLFF. The CDR3 nucleotides read TGCAGCGCCAGAGATAATGAAAAACTGTTTTTT.

This rearrangement joins TRBV19 to TRBJ2-3, with 12 bases aligning to TRBD2. The CDR3 consists of 17 residues. Per germline, CDR1 LNHDA and CDR2 SQIVND (reference sequence). V was clipped by 3 bases and J by 3 bases; unmatched bases: 7. The CDR3 spells CASSMYGTSGRTDTQYF. The DNA for the CDR3 is TGTGCCAGTAGTATGTACGGGACTAGCGGGCGGACAGATACGCAGTATTTT.

The chain couples TRBV5-1 to TRBJ2-5, with D possibly TRBD2 on 5 matching bases. Trimming left V 0 bases short and J 5 bases short, with 11 bases between. Germline V CDR1 and CDR2: SGHRS, YFSETQ. This CDR3 is built from 14 residues. The CDR3 reads CASSLAAAEETQYF. CDR3 coding DNA: TGCGCCAGCAGCTTGGCAGCGGCAGAGGAGACCCAGTACTTC.

This chain uses TRBV6-5 with TRBJ2-3, with a weak D call TRBD1 (5 bases). CDR3 size: 12 residues. Looked up from germline, CDR1 is MNHEY and CDR2 is SVGAGI. Trimming took off 8 bases at V and 7 bases at J, with 13 bases between the two ends. The CDR3 coding sequence is TGTGCCAGCCGGCAGGGTCTGTATACGCAGTATTTT. Protein product: CASRQGLYTQYF.

The rearrangement links TRBV9 to TRBJ2-7; a weak D match, TRBD1 (6 bases). Trimming shortened V by 2 bases and J by 4 bases, and 16 bases separated the two germline ends. CDR1 and CDR2 from the germline V gene are SGDLS and YYNGEE. This CDR3 is built from 15 residues. The CDR3 nucleotides are TGTGCCAGCAGCGTGTCAGGGGTGGGCCCATACGAGCAGTACTTC. Protein: CASSVSGVGPYEQYF.

This chain links TRBV10-1 with TRBJ2-1, with D perhaps matching TRBD2 (5 bases). Germline V gene sequence: CDR1 WNHNN, CDR2 SYGVQD (reference sequence). This CDR3 region has 13 residues. V dropped 7 bases and J dropped 9 bases, with 16 bases sitting between them. CDR3 bases: TGCGCCAGCAAAACAGACGGCCGGGGTGAGCAGTTCTTC. This gives the protein CASKTDGRGEQFF.

This chain links TRBV5-6 with TRBJ1-5; 7 positions agree with TRBD1. CDR3 length: 13 amino acids. The J segment lost 8 bases and the V segment lost 4 bases, leaving 6 bases of the junction unmatched. The V gene's germline CDR1 is SGHDT and CDR2 YYEEEE. CDR3 amino acids: CASSTGTEKPQHF. Written as DNA, the CDR3 is TGTGCCAGCAGCACCGGGACAGAGAAGCCCCAGCATTTT. The whole variable domain, remainder taken from reference TRBV5-6 and TRBJ1-5, is DAGVTQSPTHLIKTRGQQVTLRCSPKSGHDTVSWYQQALGQGPQFIFQYYEEEERQRGNFPDRFSGHQFPNYSSELNVNALLLGDSALYLCASSTGTEKPQHFGDGTRLSIL.

The chain is built from TRBV12-2 and TRBJ2-7; TRBD2 reflects the table's D call only, with no check against the DNA. TRBV12-2 is shown as a pseudogene. The CDR3 loop spans 15 amino acids. DNA of the CDR3: TGTGCAAGTCGTCACTCCAGCGGGATAAGGGTCGAGCAGTACTTC. Its translation is CASRHSSGIRVEQYF.

The rearrangement joins TRBV28 to TRBJ2-5; D perhaps matches TRBD1 (5 bases). Germline lookup yields CDR1 MDHEN and CDR2 SYDVKM. V shed 1 base and J shed 6 bases, with 18 bases lying between them. The CDR3 length is 16 residues. CDR3 in amino acids: CASSLLSRVTLKTQYF. CDR3 nucleotides: TGTGCCAGCAGTTTATTGTCCAGGGTGACTTTGAAGACCCAGTACTTC.